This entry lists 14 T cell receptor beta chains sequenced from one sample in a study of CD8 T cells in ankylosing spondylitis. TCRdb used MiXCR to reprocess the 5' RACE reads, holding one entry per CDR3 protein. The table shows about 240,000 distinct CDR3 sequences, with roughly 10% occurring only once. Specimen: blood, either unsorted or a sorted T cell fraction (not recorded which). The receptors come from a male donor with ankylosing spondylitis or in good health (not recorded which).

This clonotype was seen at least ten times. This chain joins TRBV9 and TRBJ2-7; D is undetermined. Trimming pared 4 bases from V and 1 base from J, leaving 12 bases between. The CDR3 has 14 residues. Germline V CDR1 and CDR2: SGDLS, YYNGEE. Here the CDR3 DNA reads TGTGCCAGCAGCCCCCGCGTGGGATCCTACGAGCAGTACTTC. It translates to CASSPRVGSYEQYF.

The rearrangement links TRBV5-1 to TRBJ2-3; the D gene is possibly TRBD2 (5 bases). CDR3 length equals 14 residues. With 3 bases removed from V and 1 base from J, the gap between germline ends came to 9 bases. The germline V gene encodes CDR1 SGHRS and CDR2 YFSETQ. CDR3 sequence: CASSSWTGTDTQYF. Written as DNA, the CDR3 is TGCGCCAGCAGCTCCTGGACTGGCACAGATACGCAGTATTTT. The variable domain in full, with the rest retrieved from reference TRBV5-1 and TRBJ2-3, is KAGVTQTPRYLIKTRGQQVTLSCSPISGHRSVSWYQQTPGQGLQFLFEYFSETQRNKGNFPGRFSGRQFSNSRSEMNVSTLELGDSALYLCASSSWTGTDTQYFGPGTRLTVL.

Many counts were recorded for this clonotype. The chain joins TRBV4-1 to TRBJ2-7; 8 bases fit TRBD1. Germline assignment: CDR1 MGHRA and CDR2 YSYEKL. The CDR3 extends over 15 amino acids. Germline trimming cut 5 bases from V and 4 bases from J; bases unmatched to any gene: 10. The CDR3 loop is CASSEWQGALYEQYF. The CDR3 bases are TGCGCCAGCAGCGAATGGCAGGGGGCTTTGTACGAGCAGTACTTC.

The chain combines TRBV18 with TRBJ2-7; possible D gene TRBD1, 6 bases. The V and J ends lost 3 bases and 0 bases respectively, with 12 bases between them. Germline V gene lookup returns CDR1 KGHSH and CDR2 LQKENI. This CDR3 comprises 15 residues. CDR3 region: CASSPSWTDSYEQYF. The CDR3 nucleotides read TGTGCCAGCTCACCCTCGTGGACAGACTCCTACGAGCAGTACTTC.

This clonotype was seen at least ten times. CDR3 sequence reads: CSARGLYSYEQYF. In nucleotides, the CDR3 is TGCAGTGCGAGGGGCCTGTACTCCTACGAGCAGTACTTC. The chain links TRBV20-1 to TRBJ2-7; the D gene could be TRBD1 or TRBD2 (5 bases each). V was clipped by 6 bases and J by 0 bases, with 12 bases between them. Germline V gene data show CDR1 as DFQATT and CDR2 as SNEGSKA (reference sequence). This CDR3 has 13 amino acids.

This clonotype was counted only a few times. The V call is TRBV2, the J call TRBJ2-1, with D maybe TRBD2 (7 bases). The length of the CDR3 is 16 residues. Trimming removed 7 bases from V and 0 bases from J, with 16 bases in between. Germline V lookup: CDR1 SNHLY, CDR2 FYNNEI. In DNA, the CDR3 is TGTGCCAGCAACCTGAGGGGGGGGAGCTCCTACAATGAGCAGTTCTTC. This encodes CASNLRGGSSYNEQFF.

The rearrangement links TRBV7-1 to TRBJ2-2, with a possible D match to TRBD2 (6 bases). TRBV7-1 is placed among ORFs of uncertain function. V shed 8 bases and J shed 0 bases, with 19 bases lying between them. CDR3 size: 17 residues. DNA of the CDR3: TGTGCCAGCGGCAAGGGGCTAGCGTATTCGAACACCGGGGAGCTGTTTTTT. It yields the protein CASGKGLAYSNTGELFF.

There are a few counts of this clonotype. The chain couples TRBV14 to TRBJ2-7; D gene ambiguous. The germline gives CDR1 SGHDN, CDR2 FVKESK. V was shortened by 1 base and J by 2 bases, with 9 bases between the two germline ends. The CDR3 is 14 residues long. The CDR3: CASSQGGNTYEQYF. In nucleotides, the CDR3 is TGTGCCAGCAGCCAAGGCGGCAACACCTACGAGCAGTACTTC. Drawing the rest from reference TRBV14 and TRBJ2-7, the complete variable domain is EAGVTQFPSHSVIEKGQTVTLRCDPISGHDNLYWYRRVMGKEIKFLLHFVKESKQDESGMPNNRFLAERTGGTYSTLKVQPAELEDSGVYFCASSQGGNTYEQYFGPGTRLTVT.

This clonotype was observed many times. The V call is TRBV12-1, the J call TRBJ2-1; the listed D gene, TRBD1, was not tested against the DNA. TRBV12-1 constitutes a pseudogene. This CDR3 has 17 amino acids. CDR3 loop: CASTLLIRDRRNNEQFF. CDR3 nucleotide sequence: TGTGCCAGCACACTCCTCATCCGGGACAGGAGAAACAATGAGCAGTTCTTC.

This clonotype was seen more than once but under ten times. In DNA form, the CDR3 reads TGTGCCAGCAGCCCAGACAGGGGTGGAAACACCATATATTTT. This codes for CASSPDRGGNTIYF. The rearrangement links TRBV7-6 to TRBJ1-3, with 8 bases fitting TRBD1. The CDR3 contains 14 residues. CDR1 and CDR2 (germline): SGHVS, FNYEAQ. Trimming at V came to 5 bases and at J to 3 bases, leaving 3 bases not matched to a gene.

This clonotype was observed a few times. The CDR3 coding sequence is TGTGCCAGCAGCTTATGGCCTAGCGGGGGGCTACACACAGATACGCAGTATTTT. This gives the protein CASSLWPSGGLHTDTQYF. The chain is built from TRBV7-6 and TRBJ2-3, with 11 bases lining up with TRBD2. There are 18 residues in the CDR3. The germline gives CDR1 SGHVS, CDR2 FNYEAQ. J was trimmed by 2 bases and V by 2 bases; bases with no gene match: 9.

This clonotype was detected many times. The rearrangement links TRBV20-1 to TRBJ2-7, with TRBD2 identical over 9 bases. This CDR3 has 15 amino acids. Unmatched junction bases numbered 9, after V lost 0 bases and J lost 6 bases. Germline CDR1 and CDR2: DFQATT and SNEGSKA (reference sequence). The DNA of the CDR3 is TGCAGTGCTAGAGACTCGTCCAGCGGGAGGCCCGAGCAGTACTTC. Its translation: CSARDSSSGRPEQYF.

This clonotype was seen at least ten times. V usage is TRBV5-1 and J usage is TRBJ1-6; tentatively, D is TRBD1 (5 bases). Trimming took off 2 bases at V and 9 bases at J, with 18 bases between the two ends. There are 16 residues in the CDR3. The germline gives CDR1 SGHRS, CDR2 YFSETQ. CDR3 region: CASSLGQGVDGSPLHF. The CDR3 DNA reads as TGCGCCAGCAGCTTAGGGCAGGGCGTCGATGGTTCACCCCTCCACTTT.

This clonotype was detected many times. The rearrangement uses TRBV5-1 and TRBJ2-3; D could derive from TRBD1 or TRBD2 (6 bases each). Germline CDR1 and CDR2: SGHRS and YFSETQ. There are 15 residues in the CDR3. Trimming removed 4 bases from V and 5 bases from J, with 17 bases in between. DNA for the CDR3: TGCGCCAGCAGCCCTGGACTACGGGGGCGAGATACGCAGTATTTT. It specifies CASSPGLRGRDTQYF.